These T cell receptor beta chains were read from a single sample in a study of cytomegalovirus exposure and HLA in healthy donors. TCRdb keeps only in-frame clones here, not all; method: immunoSEQ multiplex PCR. Seen in this sample are 87,000 or so clones; the ten most common clones hold roughly 14%. Sequencing was performed on PBMCs. Receptors originate from a man over 45 in good health and CMV-seropositive. CDR3s include the opening cysteine and the closing phenylalanine or tryptophan. Fields, in order: D gene, J gene, V gene, CDR3 DNA, CDR3 protein. The D gene is left open where the match is weak.

d_gene: .; j_gene: TRBJ2-7; v_gene: TRBV6-6; CDR3nt: TGTGCCAGCAGAGGGGACTCCATGGAGCAGTACTTC; CDR3aa: CASRGDSMEQYF
d_gene: .; j_gene: TRBJ1-2; v_gene: TRBV7-8; CDR3nt: TGTGCCAGCAGCTTAGCGCGGGTCCCCCACTATGGCTACACCTTC; CDR3aa: CASSLARVPHYGYTF
d_gene: .; j_gene: TRBJ1-5; v_gene: TRBV6-5; CDR3nt: TGTGCCAGCAGTTACTCTGGAGTAAATCAGCCCCAGCATTTT; CDR3aa: CASSYSGVNQPQHF
d_gene: TRBD1; j_gene: TRBJ1-2; v_gene: TRBV19; CDR3nt: TGTGCCAGTAGTATTCCGACAGGGGAAAACTATGGCTACACCTTC; CDR3aa: CASSIPTGENYGYTF
d_gene: .; j_gene: TRBJ2-3; v_gene: TRBV25-1; CDR3nt: TGTGCCAGCAGTGACCCCCGGTGGGATACGCAGTATTTT; CDR3aa: CASSDPRWDTQYF
d_gene: .; j_gene: TRBJ1-5; v_gene: TRBV6-5; CDR3nt: TGTGCCAGCAGTTCCCAGGCCTTTGGGCCCCAGCATTTT; CDR3aa: CASSSQAFGPQHF
d_gene: TRBD2; j_gene: TRBJ2-1; v_gene: TRBV2; CDR3nt: TGTGCCAGCAGTGAGAGACTAGCGGGAGTAGCAGGTGAGCAGTTCTTC; CDR3aa: CASSERLAGVAGEQFF
d_gene: .; j_gene: TRBJ1-4; v_gene: TRBV30; CDR3nt: TGTGCCTGGAGTACAGGGCATTCTGGCGAAAAACTGTTTTTT; CDR3aa: CAWSTGHSGEKLFF
d_gene: TRBD2; j_gene: TRBJ2-1; v_gene: TRBV4-3; CDR3nt: TGCGCCAGCAGCCAGGGGACTAGCAAGAACAATGAGCAGTTCTTC; CDR3aa: CASSQGTSKNNEQFF
d_gene: TRBD2; j_gene: TRBJ2-7; v_gene: TRBV30; CDR3nt: TGTGCCTGGAGTAGTGGTAGCGGGACCTACGAGCAGTACTTC; CDR3aa: CAWSSGSGTYEQYF
d_gene: TRBD1; j_gene: TRBJ1-1; v_gene: TRBV9; CDR3nt: TGTGCCAGCAGCGCCTCCGGGACAGGGGACACTGAAGCTTTCTTT; CDR3aa: CASSASGTGDTEAFF
d_gene: .; j_gene: TRBJ2-2; v_gene: TRBV4-3; CDR3nt: TGCGCCAGCAGCCAAGAAGTTGGTCGCGGAGGGAACGGGGAGCTGTTTTTT; CDR3aa: CASSQEVGRGGNGELFF
d_gene: .; j_gene: TRBJ2-1; v_gene: TRBV13; CDR3nt: TGTGCCAGCAGCTCGGACTTATCCTCCTACAATGAGCAGTTCTTC; CDR3aa: CASSSDLSSYNEQFF
d_gene: .; j_gene: TRBJ1-1; v_gene: TRBV15; CDR3nt: TGTGCCACCAGTGTTAACATGAACACTGAAGCTTTCTTT; CDR3aa: CATSVNMNTEAFF
d_gene: .; j_gene: TRBJ2-2; v_gene: TRBV6-5; CDR3nt: TGTGCCAGCAGTTACTCGAGCACCTACACCGGGGAGCTGTTTTTT; CDR3aa: CASSYSSTYTGELFF
d_gene: .; j_gene: TRBJ2-2; v_gene: TRBV7-9; CDR3nt: TGTGCCAGCAGCCTTAGGGGGGGGGCAGGCGCGAACACCGGGGAGCTGTTTTTT; CDR3aa: CASSLRGGAGANTGELFF
d_gene: .; j_gene: TRBJ2-1; v_gene: TRBV7-9; CDR3nt: TGTGCCAGCAGCTTAGGTATAAACAGGAAAAGCTCCTACAATGAGCAGTTCTTC; CDR3aa: CASSLGINRKSSYNEQFF
d_gene: .; j_gene: TRBJ2-7; v_gene: TRBV7-8; CDR3nt: TGTGCCAGCAGCTTTTCTCCCCCCCTGCGGGGCAACTACGAGCAGTACTTC; CDR3aa: CASSFSPPLRGNYEQYF
d_gene: TRBD1; j_gene: TRBJ1-2; v_gene: TRBV5-1; CDR3nt: TGCGCCAGCAGCTTCCGGGACAGTTATGGCTACACCTTC; CDR3aa: CASSFRDSYGYTF
d_gene: .; j_gene: TRBJ2-7; v_gene: TRBV30; CDR3nt: TGTGCCTGGAACCTAGGAGGGCCCCACGAGCAGTACTTC; CDR3aa: CAWNLGGPHEQYF
d_gene: .; j_gene: TRBJ2-3; v_gene: TRBV27; CDR3nt: TGTGCCAGCAGTTTAACACCGACAGATACGCAGTATTTT; CDR3aa: CASSLTPTDTQYF
d_gene: .; j_gene: TRBJ2-7; v_gene: TRBV13; CDR3nt: TGTGCCAGCAGCTCGGGACTCCATAGCTCCTACGAGCAGTACTTC; CDR3aa: CASSSGLHSSYEQYF
d_gene: .; j_gene: TRBJ1-1; v_gene: TRBV27; CDR3nt: TGTGCCAGCAGCTTACAGCGAAAGGACACTGAAGCTTTCTTT; CDR3aa: CASSLQRKDTEAFF
d_gene: .; j_gene: TRBJ1-1; v_gene: TRBV27; CDR3nt: TGTGCCAGCAGAGGCGCAGGGTCGACTGAAGCTTTCTTT; CDR3aa: CASRGAGSTEAFF
d_gene: .; j_gene: TRBJ2-7; v_gene: TRBV7-8; CDR3nt: TGTGCCAGCAGCTTTGACTTCTCCCTCTCCTACGAGCAGTACTTC; CDR3aa: CASSFDFSLSYEQYF
d_gene: .; j_gene: TRBJ2-7; v_gene: TRBV28; CDR3nt: TGTGCCTCCACCAGCTCCTACGAGCAGTACTTC; CDR3aa: CASTSSYEQYF
d_gene: .; j_gene: TRBJ1-1; v_gene: TRBV6-5; CDR3nt: TGTGCCAGCAGTTACTCGCAGGGGCCGGTAGCTTTCTTT; CDR3aa: CASSYSQGPVAFF
d_gene: .; j_gene: TRBJ1-1; v_gene: TRBV4-1; CDR3nt: TGCGCCAGCAGCCAAGACCAGGCAGCTTCCTACACTGAAGCTTTCTTT; CDR3aa: CASSQDQAASYTEAFF
d_gene: .; j_gene: TRBJ1-5; v_gene: TRBV6-5; CDR3nt: TGTGCCAGCAGTCTTTACAGGTTAGGGCAGCCCCAGCATTTT; CDR3aa: CASSLYRLGQPQHF
d_gene: .; j_gene: TRBJ1-2; v_gene: TRBV5-1; CDR3nt: TGCGCCAGCAGCTTTAACCAGGGGTGGAATGGCTACACCTTC; CDR3aa: CASSFNQGWNGYTF
d_gene: TRBD1; j_gene: TRBJ2-7; v_gene: TRBV28; CDR3nt: TGTGCCAGCAGTTTCACCGGGACAGCGACGGGCTACGAGCAGTACTTC; CDR3aa: CASSFTGTATGYEQYF
d_gene: .; j_gene: TRBJ2-3; v_gene: TRBV19; CDR3nt: TGTGCCAGTAGGCCACCGGGCACAGATACGCAGTATTTT; CDR3aa: CASRPPGTDTQYF
d_gene: .; j_gene: TRBJ2-3; v_gene: TRBV10-3; CDR3nt: TGTGCCATCAGCCTCCCCCAACCAGCGGGCACCCTCGATACGCAGTATTTT; CDR3aa: CAISLPQPAGTLDTQYF
d_gene: TRBD1; j_gene: TRBJ2-7; v_gene: TRBV9; CDR3nt: TGTGCCAGCAGCGCGGGGGGACAGGGTTGGTACGAGCAGTACTTC; CDR3aa: CASSAGGQGWYEQYF
d_gene: TRBD2; j_gene: TRBJ2-7; v_gene: TRBV9; CDR3nt: TGTGCCAGCAGCGTAGGACTAGCGGGAGAGCACGAGCAGTACTTC; CDR3aa: CASSVGLAGEHEQYF
d_gene: .; j_gene: TRBJ2-2; v_gene: TRBV19; CDR3nt: TGTGCCAGTAGTATAGGGGCAGGGTACACCGGGGAGCTGTTTTTT; CDR3aa: CASSIGAGYTGELFF
d_gene: .; j_gene: TRBJ1-3; v_gene: TRBV2; CDR3nt: TGTGCCAGCAGGTGGGAGAGCTCTGGAAACACCATATATTTT; CDR3aa: CASRWESSGNTIYF
d_gene: TRBD2; j_gene: TRBJ2-7; v_gene: TRBV6-1; CDR3nt: TGTGCCAGCAGTGGGTCTATGACCGGGACTAGCGGGAGTGTGAGCTACGAGCAGTACTTC; CDR3aa: CASSGSMTGTSGSVSYEQYF
d_gene: .; j_gene: TRBJ1-1; v_gene: TRBV4-3; CDR3nt: TGCGCCAGCAGCCAAGATAGCGCCAGCATGAACACTGAAGCTTTCTTT; CDR3aa: CASSQDSASMNTEAFF
d_gene: .; j_gene: TRBJ1-1; v_gene: TRBV27; CDR3nt: TGTGCCAGCAGTTCATTCAGGGCAAACGGCGAAGCTTTCTTT; CDR3aa: CASSSFRANGEAFF
d_gene: TRBD1; j_gene: TRBJ1-1; v_gene: TRBV6-5; CDR3nt: TGTGCCAGCAGTCGTCGGGACAGCGCAGAAGCTTTCTTT; CDR3aa: CASSRRDSAEAFF
d_gene: .; j_gene: TRBJ2-1; v_gene: TRBV7-8; CDR3nt: TGTGCCAGCAGCCCCCTTCTAGTGGCTGAGCAGTTCTTC; CDR3aa: CASSPLLVAEQFF
d_gene: .; j_gene: TRBJ2-3; v_gene: TRBV29-1; CDR3nt: TGCAGCGTTAAGTGGGAGGCCACAGATACGCAGTATTTT; CDR3aa: CSVKWEATDTQYF
d_gene: .; j_gene: TRBJ2-1; v_gene: TRBV19; CDR3nt: TGTGCCAGTAGTACAACAGGGATGACCTACAATGAGCAGTTCTTC; CDR3aa: CASSTTGMTYNEQFF
d_gene: TRBD1; j_gene: TRBJ1-2; v_gene: TRBV7-2; CDR3nt: TGTGCCAGCAGCGCCACAGGGGTGGGTGGCTACACCTTC; CDR3aa: CASSATGVGGYTF
d_gene: TRBD1; j_gene: TRBJ1-5; v_gene: TRBV28; CDR3nt: TGTGCCAGCAGCTTACTTGACAGGGAGGATCAGCCCCAGCATTTT; CDR3aa: CASSLLDREDQPQHF
d_gene: TRBD2; j_gene: TRBJ2-1; v_gene: TRBV27; CDR3nt: TGTGCCAGCAGTTTAGGCGTCGGCGGGAGCAGGGATGAGCAGTTCTTC; CDR3aa: CASSLGVGGSRDEQFF
d_gene: TRBD2; j_gene: TRBJ2-5; v_gene: TRBV7-6; CDR3nt: TGTGCCAGCAGCCGGACTAGCGGGAGGGGATACCAAGAGACCCAGTACTTC; CDR3aa: CASSRTSGRGYQETQYF